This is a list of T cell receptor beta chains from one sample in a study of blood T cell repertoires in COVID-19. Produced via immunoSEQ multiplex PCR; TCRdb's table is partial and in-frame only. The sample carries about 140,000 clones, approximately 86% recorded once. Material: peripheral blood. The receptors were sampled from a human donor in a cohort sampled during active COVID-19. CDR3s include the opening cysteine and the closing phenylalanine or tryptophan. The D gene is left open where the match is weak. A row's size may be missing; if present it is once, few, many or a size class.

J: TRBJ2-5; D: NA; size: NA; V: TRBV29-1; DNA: TGCAGCGTTGCCCAGGTAGCCGGAGGAGGAGAGACCCAGTACTTC; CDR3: CSVAQVAGGGETQYF
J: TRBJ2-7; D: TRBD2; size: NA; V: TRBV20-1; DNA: TGCAGTGCTAGTAGCGGGGCCTACGAGCAGTACTTC; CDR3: CSASSGAYEQYF
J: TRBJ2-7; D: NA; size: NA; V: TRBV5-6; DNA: TGTGCCAGCAGCTTGATAGGTGAGACGCGGGAGCAGTACTTC; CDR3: CASSLIGETREQYF
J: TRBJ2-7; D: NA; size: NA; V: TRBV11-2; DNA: TGTGCCAGCAGCTTTGACTCACTTACCCACTCCTACGAGCAGTACTTC; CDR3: CASSFDSLTHSYEQYF
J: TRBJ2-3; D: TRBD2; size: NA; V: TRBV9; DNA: TGTGCCAGCAGCAGCCGGGCCGGGGGGACAGATACGCAGTATTTT; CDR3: CASSSRAGGTDTQYF
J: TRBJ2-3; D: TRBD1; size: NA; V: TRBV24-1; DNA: TGTGCCACCAGTCCCGACAGGGGGCCCCGACAGAATACGCAGTATTTT; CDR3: CATSPDRGPRQNTQYF
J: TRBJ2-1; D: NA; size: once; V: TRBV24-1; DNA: TGTGCCACCAGTGATTCCAGGGCAGTCTACAATGAGCAGTTCTTC; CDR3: CATSDSRAVYNEQFF
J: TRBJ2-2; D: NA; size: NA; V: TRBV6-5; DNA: TGTGCCAGCACCGTTATAGGGGGCACCGGGGAGCTGTTTTTT; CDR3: CASTVIGGTGELFF
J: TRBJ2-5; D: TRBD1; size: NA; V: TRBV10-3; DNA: TGTGCCATCAGTGAGGCGGACAGGGGGGCGACCCAGTACTTC; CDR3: CAISEADRGATQYF
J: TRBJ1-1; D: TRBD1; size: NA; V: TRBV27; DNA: TGTGCCAGCGGCTTCGACAGGGGGCGAGGCACTGAAGCTTTCTTT; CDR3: CASGFDRGRGTEAFF
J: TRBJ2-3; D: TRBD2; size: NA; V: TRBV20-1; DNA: TGCAGTGCTAGTCGCTTGCGGCGGGGGGGCACAGATACGCAGTATTTT; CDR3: CSASRLRRGGTDTQYF
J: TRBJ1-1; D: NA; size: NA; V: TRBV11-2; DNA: TGTGCCAGCAGCTTATCCGGGGGGAGCACTGAAGCTTTCTTT; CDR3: CASSLSGGSTEAFF
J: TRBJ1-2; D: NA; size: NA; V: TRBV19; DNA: TGTGCCAGTAGTAGGTCGGCGGCTAACTATGGCTACACCTTC; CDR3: CASSRSAANYGYTF
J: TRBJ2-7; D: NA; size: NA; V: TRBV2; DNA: TGTGCCAGCAGCTACTCCTACGAGCAGTACTTC; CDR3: CASSYSYEQYF
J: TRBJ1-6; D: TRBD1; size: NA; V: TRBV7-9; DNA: TGTGCCAGCAGCTTATCGGGACAGTATAATTCACCCCTCCACTTT; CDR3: CASSLSGQYNSPLHF
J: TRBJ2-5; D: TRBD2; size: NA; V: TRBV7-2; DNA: TGTGCCAGCAGCTTATGGCTAGCGGGAGGGCCGGGGGTAGAGACCCAGTACTTC; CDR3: CASSLWLAGGPGVETQYF
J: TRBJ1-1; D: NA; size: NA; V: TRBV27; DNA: TGTGCCAGCAGACGCTTTACAGGGACCTTTGACCGGCGGAACACTGAAGCTTTCTTT; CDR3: CASRRFTGTFDRRNTEAFF
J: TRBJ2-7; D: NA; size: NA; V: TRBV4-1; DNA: TGCGCCAGCAGCCAAGGCCTCAGGGGCTTGCCCCACGAGCAGTACTTC; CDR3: CASSQGLRGLPHEQYF
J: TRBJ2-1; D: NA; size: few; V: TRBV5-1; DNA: TGCGCCAGCAGCTCCGGGCCGGGAAACGGCGATGAGCAGTTCTTC; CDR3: CASSSGPGNGDEQFF
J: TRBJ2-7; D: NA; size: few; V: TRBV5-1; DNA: TGCGCCAGCAGCTGGACAGACCCCTACGAGCAGTACTTC; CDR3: CASSWTDPYEQYF
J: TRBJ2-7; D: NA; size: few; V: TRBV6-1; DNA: TGTGCCAGCAGTGAGAGGAACAGGGTAGGAGAGCAGTACTTC; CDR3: CASSERNRVGEQYF
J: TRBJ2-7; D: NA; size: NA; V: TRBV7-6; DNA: TGTGCCAGCAGCTTAGGGACAACTTCGGGCGAGCAGTACTTC; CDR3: CASSLGTTSGEQYF
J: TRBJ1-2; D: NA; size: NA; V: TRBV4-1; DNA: TGCGCCAGCAGCCACCACCCAGGCTCTTCAAACTATGGCTACACCTTC; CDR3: CASSHHPGSSNYGYTF
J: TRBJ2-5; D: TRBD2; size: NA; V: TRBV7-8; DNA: TGTGCCAGCAGCTTGGGGTACAGGGCGAGCGGGAGGGAGACCCAGTACTTC; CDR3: CASSLGYRASGRETQYF
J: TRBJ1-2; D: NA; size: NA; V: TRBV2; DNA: TGTGCCAGCAGTGAGCGCCCTGACAGTGGCTACACCTTC; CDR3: CASSERPDSGYTF
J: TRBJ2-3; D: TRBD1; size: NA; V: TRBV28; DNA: TGTGCCAGCAGCCCCTTGGGACAGGGAAATAAAGATACGCAGTATTTT; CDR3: CASSPLGQGNKDTQYF
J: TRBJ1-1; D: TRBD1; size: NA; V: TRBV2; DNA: TGTGCCAATACGGACAGGGAAAGATTTGCTTTCTTT; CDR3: CANTDRERFAFF
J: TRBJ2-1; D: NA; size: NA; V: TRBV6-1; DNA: TGTGCCAGCAGTGAAGCTGCGGGCCGGCCCTACAATGAGCAGTTCTTC; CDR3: CASSEAAGRPYNEQFF
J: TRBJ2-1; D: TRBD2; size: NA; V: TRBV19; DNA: TGTGCCAGTAGTGTGGGGCGGGAGAGTTACGATGAGCAGTTCTTC; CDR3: CASSVGRESYDEQFF
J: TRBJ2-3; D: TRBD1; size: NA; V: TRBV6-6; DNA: TGTGCCAGCAGACCAACGGGACAGGTTTACACAGATACGCAGTATTTT; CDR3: CASRPTGQVYTDTQYF
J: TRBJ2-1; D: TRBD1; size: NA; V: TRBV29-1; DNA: TGCAGCGTTGTGTTCACAGGGGCCTACAATGAGCAGTTCTTC; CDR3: CSVVFTGAYNEQFF
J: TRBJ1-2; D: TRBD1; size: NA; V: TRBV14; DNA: TGTGCCAGCAGCCCGGGACAGGGGGCAGGCTATGGCTACACCTTC; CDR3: CASSPGQGAGYGYTF
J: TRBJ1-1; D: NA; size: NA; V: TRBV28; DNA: TGTGCCAGCAGTTTGCACCGGTCCACTGAAGCTTTCTTT; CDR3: CASSLHRSTEAFF
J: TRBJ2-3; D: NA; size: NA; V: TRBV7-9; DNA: TGTGCCAGCAGCGGGACTTACCCCGAGATGGGTACGCAGTATTTT; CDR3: CASSGTYPEMGTQYF
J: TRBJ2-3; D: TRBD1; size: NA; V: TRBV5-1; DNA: TGCGCCAGCAGCGACTTACCTCCCGGGACAGGGTACACTTCAAAGCCAGATACGCAGTATTTT; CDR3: CASSDLPPGTGYTSKPDTQYF
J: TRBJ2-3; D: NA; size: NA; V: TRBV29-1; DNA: TGCAGCGTTTTCTTGTTCCGAGCCGGGGTAACAGATACGCAGTATTTT; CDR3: CSVFLFRAGVTDTQYF
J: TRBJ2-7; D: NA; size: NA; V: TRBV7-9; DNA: TGTGCCAGCAGCTTCCTCTACGAGCAGTACTTC; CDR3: CASSFLYEQYF
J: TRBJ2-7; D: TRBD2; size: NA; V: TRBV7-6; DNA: TGTGCCAGCAGCTTTTTCCCCCTAGATTCCCTAGCGGGGGGGGACTTCTCCTACGAGCAGTACTTC; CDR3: CASSFFPLDSLAGGDFSYEQYF
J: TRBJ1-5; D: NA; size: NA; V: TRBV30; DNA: TGTGCCTGTGGGGAGAGCAATCAGCCCCAGCATTTT; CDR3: CACGESNQPQHF
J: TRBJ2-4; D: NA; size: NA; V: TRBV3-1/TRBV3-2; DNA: TGTGCCAGCAGCCCTCTGAGGGCCAAAAACATTCAGTACTTC; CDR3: CASSPLRAKNIQYF
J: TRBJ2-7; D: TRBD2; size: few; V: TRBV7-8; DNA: TGTGCCAGCAGCTTAGGTGGTTTTATTAGCGGGGGGGCTTTCGAGCAGTACTTC; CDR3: CASSLGGFISGGAFEQYF
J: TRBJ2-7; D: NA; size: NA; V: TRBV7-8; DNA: TGTGCCAGCAGCTTAGAACAACAGGCCTCCTACGAGCAGTACTTC; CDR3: CASSLEQQASYEQYF
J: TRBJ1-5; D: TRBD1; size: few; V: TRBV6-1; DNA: TGTGCCAGCAGTGTGACAGGGGGCTTGGGCAATCAGCCCCAGCATTTT; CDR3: CASSVTGGLGNQPQHF
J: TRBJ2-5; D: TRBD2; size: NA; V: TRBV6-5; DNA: TGTGCCAGCAGTCCGACTAGCGGGAGTCAGACCCAGTACTTC; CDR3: CASSPTSGSQTQYF
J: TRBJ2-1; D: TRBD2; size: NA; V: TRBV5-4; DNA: TGTGCCAGCAGCTCGACTAGCGGGATCTACAATGAGCAGTTCTTC; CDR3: CASSSTSGIYNEQFF
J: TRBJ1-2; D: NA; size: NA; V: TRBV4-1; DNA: TGCGCCAGCAGCCGCGAGGGGGAAGATGGCTACACCTTC; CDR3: CASSREGEDGYTF
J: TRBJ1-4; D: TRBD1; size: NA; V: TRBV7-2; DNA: TGTGCCAGCAGCCGGGGACAGGGAGGAGAAAAACTGTTTTTT; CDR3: CASSRGQGGEKLFF
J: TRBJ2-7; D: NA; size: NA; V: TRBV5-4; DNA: TGTGCCAGCAGTACCGGACAAGCCCTTTACGAGCAGTACTTC; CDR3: CASSTGQALYEQYF
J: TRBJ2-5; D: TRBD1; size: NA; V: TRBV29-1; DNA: TGCAGCGTTGAAGATTGGGGGACAGGGGACCAAGAGACCCAGTACTTC; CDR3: CSVEDWGTGDQETQYF
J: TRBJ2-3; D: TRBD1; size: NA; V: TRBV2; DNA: TGTGCCAGCAGGGGACAGGGTTTGGCCACAGATACGCAGTATTTT; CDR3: CASRGQGLATDTQYF
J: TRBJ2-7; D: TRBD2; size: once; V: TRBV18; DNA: TGTGCCAGCTCACCGACTAGCGGGAGAACACAAACCAGCTCCTACGAGCAGTACTTC; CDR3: CASSPTSGRTQTSSYEQYF
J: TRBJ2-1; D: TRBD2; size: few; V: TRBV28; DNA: TGTGCCACCTCTTCTGGGGCGGGGGGGCCTTACAATGAGCAGTTCTTC; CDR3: CATSSGAGGPYNEQFF